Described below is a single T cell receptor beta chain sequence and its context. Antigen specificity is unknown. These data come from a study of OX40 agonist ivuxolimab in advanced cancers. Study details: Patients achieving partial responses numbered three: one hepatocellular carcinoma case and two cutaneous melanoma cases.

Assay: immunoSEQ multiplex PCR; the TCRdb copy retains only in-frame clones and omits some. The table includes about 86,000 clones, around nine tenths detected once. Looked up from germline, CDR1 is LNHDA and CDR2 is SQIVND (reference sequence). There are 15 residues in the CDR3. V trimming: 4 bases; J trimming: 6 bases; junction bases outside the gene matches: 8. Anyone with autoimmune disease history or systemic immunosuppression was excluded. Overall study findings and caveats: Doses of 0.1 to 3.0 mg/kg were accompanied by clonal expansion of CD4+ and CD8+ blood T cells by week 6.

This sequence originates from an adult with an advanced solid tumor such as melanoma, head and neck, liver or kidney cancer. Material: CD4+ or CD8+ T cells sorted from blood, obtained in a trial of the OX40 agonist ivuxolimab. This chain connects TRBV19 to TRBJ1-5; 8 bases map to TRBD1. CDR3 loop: CASSNTGGSGQPQHF. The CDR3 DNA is TGTGCCAGTAGTAATACAGGGGGGAGCGGTCAGCCCCAGCATTTT.